One sample yielded the 30 T cell receptor beta chains listed below, sequenced in a study of cytomegalovirus exposure and HLA in healthy donors. 60 Vbeta and 13 Jbeta primers were used in PCR. Sequencing was performed with immunoSEQ multiplex PCR; in TCRdb, only in-frame clones are kept and a portion is missing. The sample holds about 190,000 clones, roughly 80% seen once. The sample comprised PBMCs. The origin of the receptors is a woman aged 25 to 39 in good health and CMV-seropositive.

The chain joins TRBV20-1 to TRBJ2-7; 9 nucleotides agree with TRBD2. This CDR3 spans 11 amino acids. The germline CDR1 and CDR2 sequences are DFQATT and SNEGSKA (reference sequence). The ends lost 6 bases at V and 7 bases at J; junction bases unmatched: 4. CDR3 loop: CSAPLAGEQYF. In nucleotides, the CDR3 is TGCAGTGCCCCACTAGCGGGTGAGCAGTACTTC.

The chain is built from TRBV5-1 and TRBJ2-7; no firm D call. This CDR3 is 14 amino acids long. Trimming removed 4 bases at V and 1 base at J, with 12 bases between. The germline V gene encodes CDR1 SGHRS and CDR2 YFSETQ. The CDR3 region is CASSPASVSYEQYF. The CDR3 bases are TGCGCCAGCAGCCCGGCCAGCGTTTCCTACGAGCAGTACTTC.

The chain employs TRBV19 and TRBJ2-5, with 8 nucleotides matching TRBD2. The CDR3 has 13 amino acids. The V segment lost 5 bases and the J segment 11 bases; nucleotides outside the gene matches: 10. Germline CDR1 reads LNHDA; CDR2 reads SQIVND (reference sequence). The CDR3 nucleotides are TGTGCCAGTAGTCTGGGACTAGTTAAGGAGCAGTACTTC. It codes for CASSLGLVKEQYF.

The chain combines TRBV4-2 with TRBJ1-3; TRBD1 might be the D (5 bases). Germline V gives CDR1 LGHNA, CDR2 YNFKEQ. V lost 2 bases and J 3 bases, leaving 17 bases between the germline ends. CDR3 length equals 17 residues. The CDR3 reads CASSQSMGGADGNTIYF. The CDR3 DNA is TGTGCCAGCAGCCAATCCATGGGAGGGGCGGATGGAAACACCATATATTTT.

The V call is TRBV27, the J call TRBJ1-5; 9 nucleotides align to TRBD1. This CDR3 contains 15 residues. J was trimmed by 4 bases and V by 3 bases; bases with no gene match: 4. Germline V lookup: CDR1 MNHEY, CDR2 SMNVEV (reference sequence). DNA of the CDR3: TGTGCCAGCAGTTTCCCCGGACAGGGGAATCAGCCCCAGCATTTT. Its translation is CASSFPGQGNQPQHF.

This clone was seen just once. This chain joins TRBV11-2 and TRBJ2-7; 9 bases agree with TRBD2. The CDR3 runs to 17 residues. With V trimmed by 0 bases and J by 2 bases, 8 bases remained unmatched. CDR1 and CDR2 (germline): SGHAT, FQNNGV. The chain's CDR3 is CASSLDLVLAGAYEQYF. As DNA, the CDR3 is TGTGCCAGCAGCTTAGATCTGGTACTAGCGGGCGCCTACGAGCAGTACTTC. Supplemented by reference TRBV11-2 and TRBJ2-7, the full variable domain reads EAGVAQSPRYKIIEKRQSVAFWCNPISGHATLYWYQQILGQGPKLLIQFQNNGVVDDSQLPKDRFSAERLKGVDSTLKIQPAKLEDSAVYLCASSLDLVLAGAYEQYFGPGTRLTVT.

This sequence joins TRBV6-5 and TRBJ1-6; D uncertain. V was shortened by 5 bases and J by 10 bases, with 18 bases between the two germline ends. The CDR3 runs to 15 residues. In germline, CDR1 is MNHEY, CDR2 SVGAGI. Here the CDR3 DNA reads TGTGCCAGCAGTCCCCGGCCAGTCTCGGGGTCACCCCTCCACTTT. Residues: CASSPRPVSGSPLHF.

This clone was recorded once. CDR3 in DNA: TGTGCCAGCAGCCCCGGGACTAGCGTGGAGCAGTACTTC. It translates to CASSPGTSVEQYF. The chain has TRBV7-7 and TRBJ2-7; 10 bases line up with TRBD2. The CDR3 has 13 amino acids. Unmatched junction bases numbered 5, after V lost 5 bases and J lost 7 bases. Germline V gene sequence: CDR1 SSHAT, CDR2 FNYEAQ (reference sequence).

This clone was seen more than once but under ten times. CDR3 nucleotides: TGTGCCAGCAGCCGGACAGGGGGGGAAAAACTGTTTTTT. This codes for CASSRTGGEKLFF. V gene TRBV5-4 combines with J gene TRBJ1-4; 10 bases align to TRBD1. CDR1 is SGHNT, CDR2 YYREEE, per germline (reference sequence). The length of the CDR3 is 13 residues. V dropped 4 bases and J dropped 8; count of bases not matched to a gene: 2. Looking up the rest from reference TRBV5-4 and TRBJ1-4 gives the full variable domain: ETGVTQSPTHLIKTRGQQVTLRCSSQSGHNTVSWYQQALGQGPQFIFQYYREEENGRGNFPPRFSGLQFPNYSSELNVNALELDDSALYLCASSRTGGEKLFFGSGTQLSVL.

This sequence joins TRBV4-1 and TRBJ2-1; TRBD2 matches 9 bases. CDR1 MGHRA and CDR2 YSYEKL come from the germline V gene. The CDR3 sequence is 16 residues long. V lost 0 bases, J lost 7 bases, and 7 bases stayed unmatched. The CDR3 is CASSQDPSGRKNEQFF. CDR3 bases: TGCGCCAGCAGCCAAGATCCGAGCGGGAGGAAGAATGAGCAGTTCTTC.

The chain has TRBV4-2 and TRBJ2-7, with a possible D match to TRBD1 (5 bases). Germline V gene data show CDR1 as LGHNA and CDR2 as YNFKEQ. The CDR3 contains 13 residues. Trimming cost V 0 bases and J 7 bases, with 10 bases left between them. DNA of the CDR3: TGTGCCAGCAGCCAAGACAGGGCGCGGGAGCAGTACTTC. Amino acid sequence: CASSQDRAREQYF.

This chain connects TRBV23-1 to TRBJ1-1; maybe TRBD1 (5 bases). TRBV23-1 qualifies as an ORF whose function is uncertain. The CDR3 runs to 17 residues. The ends were cut back, 0 bases at V and 4 bases at J, with 18 bases in the middle. In DNA form, the CDR3 reads TGCGCCAGCAGTCAATCGGGTCCGGGGGAGGGGATCACTGAAGCTTTCTTT. Its protein is CASSQSGPGEGITEAFF.

The chain employs TRBV5-1 and TRBJ2-1; 10 nucleotides line up with TRBD2. The junction had 4 bases not matched to a gene; V was cut back by 0 bases and J by 7 bases. The CDR3 runs 15 residues. CDR1 is SGHRS and CDR2 is YFSETQ in the germline V gene. The CDR3: CASSLVPAGGNEQFF. The CDR3 DNA is TGCGCCAGCAGCTTGGTTCCAGCGGGAGGGAATGAGCAGTTCTTC.

V usage is TRBV5-1 and J usage is TRBJ2-5, with D perhaps TRBD1 (6 bases). The CDR3 consists of 14 residues. The V end lost 0 bases, the J end lost 2 bases, and 8 bases lay between the germline ends. The germline V gene has CDR1 SGHRS and CDR2 YFSETQ. The CDR3 is CASSLAGTQETQYF. In nucleotides, the CDR3 is TGCGCCAGCAGCTTGGCAGGGACACAAGAGACCCAGTACTTC.

The genes are TRBV12-5 and TRBJ1-1, with a weak D call TRBD1 (5 bases). Trimming took off 7 bases at V and 10 bases at J, with 19 bases between the two ends. This CDR3 comprises 13 residues. Germline CDR1 and CDR2: LGHNT and FRNRAP. The CDR3 DNA follows: TGTGCTAGTGCCCGAAAACCGGGGGAGGCAGCTTTCTTT. This translates into CASARKPGEAAFF. Based on the CDR3 plus reference TRBV12-5 and TRBJ1-1, the full variable domain is DARVTQTPRHKVTEMGQEVTMRCQPILGHNTVFWYRQTMMQGLELLAYFRNRAPLDDSGMPKDRFSAEMPDATLATLKIQPSEPRDSAVYFCASARKPGEAAFFGQGTRLTVV.

This rearrangement joins TRBV28 to TRBJ2-7; possible D gene TRBD2, 6 bases. Between the trimmed V and J ends, which lost 5 bases and 1 base, there was a span of 6 bases. The germline CDR1 and CDR2 sequences are MDHEN and SYDVKM. The CDR3 is 12 amino acids. CDR3 region: CASSAGSYEQYF. In nucleotides, the CDR3 is TGTGCCAGCAGTGCGGGATCCTACGAGCAGTACTTC.

The DNA of the CDR3 is TGTGCCAGCAGCTTTGGACACCAGAACACTGAAGCTTTCTTT. It translates to CASSFGHQNTEAFF. V usage is TRBV7-2 and J usage is TRBJ1-1; tentative D call: TRBD1 (5 bases). CDR1 and CDR2 (germline): SGHTA, FQGNSA. V lost 3 bases and J 1 base, leaving 9 bases between the germline ends. The CDR3 is 14 amino acids.

The chain carries TRBV7-4 and TRBJ2-7; the match to TRBD1 covers 10 bases. This CDR3 has 17 residues. V was clipped by 2 bases and J by 3 bases; unmatched bases: 10. Germline V gene data show CDR1 as SGHVT and CDR2 as SQSDAQ. The CDR3 sequence: CASSLRQGAGQYYEQYF. The CDR3 DNA reads as TGTGCCAGCAGCTTACGACAGGGGGCGGGACAATACTACGAGCAGTACTTC.

This chain joins TRBV2 and TRBJ2-7; D possibly corresponds to TRBD1 (5 bases). CDR1 is SNHLY and CDR2 is FYNNEI in the germline V gene. The CDR3 is made up of 18 amino acids. V lost 2 bases and J lost 7, with 27 bases in between. The CDR3 DNA sequence: TGTGCCAGCAGTGAATCAATCCCACCCAGTGGTTTAGGGGATGAGCAGTACTTC. Amino acids: CASSESIPPSGLGDEQYF.

The genes are TRBV5-1 and TRBJ2-5, with D perhaps matching TRBD2 (6 bases). Trimming removed 1 base from V and 5 bases from J, with 12 bases in between. Germline CDR1 and CDR2: SGHRS and YFSETQ. This CDR3 contains 14 residues. CDR3 in amino acids: CASSLSTGVETQYF. In nucleotides, the CDR3 is TGCGCCAGCAGCTTGAGTACGGGAGTTGAGACCCAGTACTTC. Variable domain in full (rest from reference TRBV5-1 and TRBJ2-5): KAGVTQTPRYLIKTRGQQVTLSCSPISGHRSVSWYQQTPGQGLQFLFEYFSETQRNKGNFPGRFSGRQFSNSRSEMNVSTLELGDSALYLCASSLSTGVETQYFGPGTRLLVL.

This clone appeared once. The CDR3 protein is CASSGGLARETQYF. The DNA of the CDR3 is TGTGCCAGCAGCGGGGGACTCGCCCGGGAGACCCAGTACTTC. J is TRBJ2-5 and V is TRBV7-9; maybe TRBD2 (6 bases). CDR1 SEHNR and CDR2 FQNEAQ come from the germline V gene (reference sequence). The V end lost 5 bases, the J end lost 5 bases, and 15 bases lay between the germline ends. The CDR3 has 14 amino acids.

The chain employs TRBV2 and TRBJ2-1; TRBD2 matches 12 bases. Per germline, CDR1 SNHLY and CDR2 FYNNEI. V trimming: 7 bases; J trimming: 9 bases; junction bases outside the gene matches: 7. There are 14 residues in the CDR3. The CDR3 region has the DNA TGTGCCAGCACTATGACTAGCGGGAGTAGTGAGCAGTTCTTC. Amino acids: CASTMTSGSSEQFF.

The V call is TRBV29-1, the J call TRBJ1-2; tentative D call: TRBD1 (5 bases). The CDR3 contains 13 residues. V was shortened by 6 bases and J by 2 bases, with 13 bases between the two germline ends. Germline assignment: CDR1 SQVTM and CDR2 ANQGSEA. The CDR3 protein is CSVEEGSNYGYTF. CDR3 nucleotide sequence: TGCAGCGTGGAGGAGGGGTCAAACTATGGCTACACCTTC.

Comment on this clone: Germline is not matched at one junction end, which may reflect a read error. This chain connects TRBV11-2 to TRBJ2-5; D may be TRBD2 (6 bases). The CDR3 loop spans 12 amino acids. The germline gives CDR1 SGHAT, CDR2 FQNNGV. This CDR3 is CASSSPGGAHHF. The CDR3 DNA is TGTGCCAGCAGCTCCCCCGGCGGGGCACACCACTTC.

The J gene is TRBJ2-1, the V gene TRBV2; TRBD1 matches 9 bases. The CDR3 spans 16 residues. The junction had 8 bases not matched to a gene; V was cut back by 3 bases and J by 5 bases. Germline lookup yields CDR1 SNHLY and CDR2 FYNNEI. As DNA, the CDR3 is TGTGCCAGCAGTGACCCCGGGACAGGGACCAACAATGAGCAGTTCTTC. This codes for CASSDPGTGTNNEQFF.

The chain recombines TRBV6-4 with TRBJ2-1, with 11 bases identical to TRBD2. Per germline, CDR1 MRHNA and CDR2 SNTAGT. CDR3 length: 15 amino acids. V trimming: 5 bases; J trimming: 2 bases; junction bases outside the gene matches: 2. The CDR3 here is CASSIAGGPYNEQFF. CDR3 bases: TGTGCCAGCAGTATAGCGGGAGGGCCCTACAATGAGCAGTTCTTC.

This chain uses TRBV5-4 with TRBJ2-7; 9 bases are a match to TRBD2. The CDR3 sequence is 14 residues long. The germline V gene encodes CDR1 SGHNT and CDR2 YYREEE (reference sequence). J was trimmed by 3 bases and V by 4 bases; bases with no gene match: 5. The CDR3 sequence is CASSLSGRVYEQYF. Written as DNA, the CDR3 is TGTGCCAGCAGCCTTAGCGGGAGAGTCTACGAGCAGTACTTC.

This clone occurred a few times. The chain uses TRBV28 and TRBJ1-5; D gene uncertain. CDR1 and CDR2 (germline): MDHEN, SYDVKM. The CDR3 length is 10 residues. The ends were cut back, 7 bases at V and 7 bases at J, with 5 bases in the middle. CDR3 sequence: CASNLQPQHF. As DNA, the CDR3 is TGTGCCAGCAATCTCCAGCCCCAGCATTTT.

The chain uses TRBV19 and TRBJ2-1, with TRBD2 matching over 11 bases. V trimming: 5 bases; J trimming: 2 bases; junction bases outside the gene matches: 2. CDR1 is LNHDA, CDR2 SQIVND, per germline (reference sequence). CDR3 length equals 15 residues. CDR3 residues: CASSATSGAYNEQFF. The DNA for the CDR3 is TGTGCCAGTAGTGCGACTAGCGGGGCCTACAATGAGCAGTTCTTC.

The chain joins TRBV6-6 to TRBJ1-5; no clear D gene. The CDR3 loop spans 16 amino acids. Trimming left V 6 bases short and J 7 bases short, with 22 bases between. Germline CDR1 is MNHNY and CDR2 is SVGAGI (reference sequence). The CDR3 nucleotides read TGTGCCAGCAGGTATCTGACGGGCCGGAGAGGGCAGCCCCAGCATTTT. Amino acids: CASRYLTGRRGQPQHF.